In its sample, the clone carrying this T cell receptor (beta chain) was seen many times. This CDR3 is built from 16 residues. Germline V CDR1 and CDR2: SGHVS, FQNEAQ. V lost 5 bases to trimming and J lost 9 bases; unmatched junction nucleotides: 14. TCRdb processed the reads anew with MiXCR; each CDR3 protein has one entry. This sample has around 440,000 distinct CDR3 sequences; approximately 11% occur once, and the top ten carry roughly 10%. These data originate in a study of T cell repertoires in cytomegalovirus infection. This TCR was recovered from a human donor in good health (CMV status not recorded). Some clones in this sample may be carry-over from other donors' samples. The sample consisted of PBMCs. V and J are TRBV7-8 and TRBJ2-2; 8 nucleotides line up with TRBD2. CDR3 amino acids: CASSLLRGAGAWELFF. The CDR3 DNA follows: TGTGCCAGCAGCCTCCTCCGTGGAGCGGGAGCGTGGGAGCTGTTTTTT.